This TCR beta chain emerged from a study of beta chain features in type 1 diabetes. Study-level information: There were 107,917,701 sorted cells examined across all samples.

Study outcomes and limitations: Researchers caution that PCR might favor shorter templates, equally among patients and controls. The study found moderately but significantly shorter TCRB CDR3s in all four CD4+ subsets of Type 1 diabetes patients.

The germline V and J ends were trimmed by 4 bases and 11 bases, with 12 bases remaining between them. The length of the CDR3 is 11 residues. CDR1 LGHNT and CDR2 FRNRAP come from the germline V gene. Via CD45RO/CCR7/CD25/CD127/CD95/CD27, cells of the CD4+ naive, central memory, regulatory and stem cell-like memory subsets were sorted. This clone was observed a few times. Its specificity is unknown. The entirety of the isolated RNA underwent reverse transcription, so expressed TCRB transcripts were sequenced. Naive, central memory and regulatory T cell samples yielded about 3.57 million reads on average. Sequencing used immunoSEQ multiplex PCR; TCRdb keeps in-frame clones, though not all of them. The sample consists of under 300,000 clones, more than 11% of them appearing once.

The clonotype comes from a young man with type 1 diabetes. The chain couples TRBV12-5 to TRBJ2-7; D uncertain. Sequenced material: naive CD4+ T cells from blood. Written as DNA, the CDR3 is TGTGCTAGTGGTTCCTCGCTGGCCAAGTACTTC. Translating it yields CASGSSLAKYF.